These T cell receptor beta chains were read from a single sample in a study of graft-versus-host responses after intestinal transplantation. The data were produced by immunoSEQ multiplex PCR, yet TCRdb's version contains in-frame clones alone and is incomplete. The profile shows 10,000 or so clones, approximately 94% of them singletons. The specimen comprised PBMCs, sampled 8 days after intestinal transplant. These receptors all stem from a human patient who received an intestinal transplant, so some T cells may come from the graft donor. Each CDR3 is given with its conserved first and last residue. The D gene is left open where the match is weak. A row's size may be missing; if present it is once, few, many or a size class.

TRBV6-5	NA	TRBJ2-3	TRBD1	CASRRRTGWIDTQYF	TGTGCCAGCAGGCGCCGGACAGGGTGGATAGATACGCAGTATTTT
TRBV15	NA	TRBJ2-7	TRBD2	CATSFSGRSDEQYF	TGTGCCACCAGCTTTAGCGGGAGGTCAGACGAGCAGTACTTC
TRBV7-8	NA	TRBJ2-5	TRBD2	CASSLWDSGTLETQYF	TGTGCCAGCAGCTTATGGGATAGCGGGACTCTGGAGACCCAGTACTTC
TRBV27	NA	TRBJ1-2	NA	CASSSQGVALSGYTF	TGTGCCAGCAGTTCACAGGGAGTTGCCTTAAGTGGCTACACCTTC
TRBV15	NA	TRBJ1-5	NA	CATTDGYNQPQHF	TGTGCCACCACCGACGGCTACAATCAGCCCCAGCATTTT
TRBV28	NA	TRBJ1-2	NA	CASSVTSRVDGYTF	TGTGCCAGCAGCGTAACAAGCAGGGTCGATGGCTACACCTTC
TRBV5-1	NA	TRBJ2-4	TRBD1	CASSQQGAENIQYF	TGCGCCAGCAGCCAACAGGGGGCAGAAAACATTCAGTACTTC
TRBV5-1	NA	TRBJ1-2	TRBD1	CASSLEGQEIYGYTF	TGCGCCAGCAGCTTGGAAGGACAGGAGATTTATGGCTACACCTTC
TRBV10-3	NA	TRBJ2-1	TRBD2	CAISESGPSGRARNEQFF	TGTGCCATCAGTGAGTCGGGGCCTAGCGGGAGGGCCCGAAATGAGCAGTTCTTC
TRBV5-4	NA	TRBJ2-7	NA	CASSSSYEQYF	TGTGCCAGCAGCAGCTCCTACGAGCAGTACTTC
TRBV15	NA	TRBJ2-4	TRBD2	CATSRDSGRAKNIQYF	TGTGCCACCAGCAGAGATAGCGGGAGGGCCAAAAACATTCAGTACTTC
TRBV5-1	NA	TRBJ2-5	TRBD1	CASSPNPTGGLRETQYF	TGCGCCAGCAGCCCAAATCCAACAGGGGGGCTTCGAGAGACCCAGTACTTC
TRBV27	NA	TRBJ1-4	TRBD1	CASSLTGANEKLFF	TGTGCCAGCAGTTTAACAGGGGCAAATGAAAAACTGTTTTTT
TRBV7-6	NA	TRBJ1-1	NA	CASSPGENTEAFF	TGTGCCAGCAGCCCGGGGGAGAACACTGAAGCTTTCTTT
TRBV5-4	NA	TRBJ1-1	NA	CASSLGGGTEAFF	TGTGCCAGCAGCTTGGGGGGAGGCACTGAAGCTTTCTTT
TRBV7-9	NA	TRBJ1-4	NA	CASSKQATNEKLFF	TGTGCCAGCAGCAAACAGGCAACTAATGAAAAACTGTTTTTT
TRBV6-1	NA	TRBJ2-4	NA	CASSESAAKNIQYF	TGTGCCAGCAGTGAATCGGCAGCCAAAAACATTCAGTACTTC
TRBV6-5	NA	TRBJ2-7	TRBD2	CASRREPPEQYF	TGTGCCAGCAGGCGGGAGCCCCCCGAGCAGTACTTC
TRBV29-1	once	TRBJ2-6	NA	CSVDAGVGANVLTF	TGCAGCGTTGATGCAGGGGTCGGGGCCAACGTCCTGACTTTC
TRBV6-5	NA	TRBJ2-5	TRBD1	CASSTNDRGRETQYF	TGTGCCAGCAGTACCAACGACAGGGGGCGTGAGACCCAGTACTTC
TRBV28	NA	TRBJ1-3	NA	CASSWAGLTGNTIYF	TGTGCCAGCAGTTGGGCAGGGTTGACTGGAAACACCATATATTTT
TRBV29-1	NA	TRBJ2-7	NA	CSVEVLGTEQYF	TGCAGCGTTGAAGTTTTAGGGACCGAGCAGTACTTC
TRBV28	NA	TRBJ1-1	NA	CASSPTTEAFF	TGTGCCAGCAGTCCCACCACTGAAGCTTTCTTT
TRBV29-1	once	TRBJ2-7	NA	CSFSAGEAEQYF	TGCAGCTTCAGTGCAGGGGAGGCCGAGCAGTACTTC
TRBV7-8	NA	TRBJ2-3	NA	CASSLLADLITDTQYF	TGTGCCAGCAGCTTATTGGCGGACTTAATCACAGATACGCAGTATTTT
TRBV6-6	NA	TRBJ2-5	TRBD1	CASSGRTGDETQYF	TGTGCCAGCAGTGGACGGACAGGGGATGAGACCCAGTACTTC
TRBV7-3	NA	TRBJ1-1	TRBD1	CASSPTGGTEAFF	TGTGCCAGCAGCCCGACAGGGGGGACTGAAGCTTTCTTT
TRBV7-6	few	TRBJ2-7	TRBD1	CASSLKAGGYYEQYF	TGTGCCAGCAGCTTAAAGGCAGGGGGTTACTACGAGCAGTACTTC
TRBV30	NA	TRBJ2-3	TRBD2	CAWSVKRGGASTDTQYF	TGTGCCTGGAGTGTAAAGCGGGGGGGGGCTAGCACAGATACGCAGTATTTT
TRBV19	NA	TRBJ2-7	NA	CASTNWVGDEQYF	TGTGCCAGTACCAACTGGGTGGGGGACGAGCAGTACTTC
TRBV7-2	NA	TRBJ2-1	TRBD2	CASSPISGSSYNEQFF	TGTGCCAGCAGCCCCATTAGCGGGAGCTCCTACAATGAGCAGTTCTTC
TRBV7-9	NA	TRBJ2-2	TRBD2	CASSLSGSTGELFF	TGTGCCAGCAGCTTAAGCGGGAGCACCGGGGAGCTGTTTTTT
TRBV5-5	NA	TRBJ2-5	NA	CASSLVFQETQYF	TGTGCCAGCAGCTTGGTGTTTCAAGAGACCCAGTACTTC
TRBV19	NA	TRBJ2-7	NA	CASSTGEGSSYEQYF	TGTGCCAGTAGTACGGGCGAGGGGAGCTCCTACGAGCAGTACTTC
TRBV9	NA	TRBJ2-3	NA	CASSFEGGTDTQYF	TGTGCCAGCAGCTTCGAGGGAGGCACAGATACGCAGTATTTT
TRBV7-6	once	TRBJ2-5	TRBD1	CASSLGGGRETQYF	TGTGCCAGCAGCTTAGGAGGGGGCCGGGAGACCCAGTACTTC
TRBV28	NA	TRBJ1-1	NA	CASTPSTGLQGISQAFF	TGTGCCAGCACCCCATCAACGGGCCTACAGGGCATTAGTCAAGCTTTCTTT
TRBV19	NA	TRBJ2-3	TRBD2	CASSGRGTDTQYF	TGTGCCAGTAGCGGGAGGGGCACAGATACGCAGTATTTT
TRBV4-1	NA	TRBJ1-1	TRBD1	CASSYRTGEAFF	TGCGCCAGCAGCTACCGGACAGGTGAAGCTTTCTTT
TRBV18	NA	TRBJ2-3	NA	CASSRGSSTDTQYF	TGTGCCAGCTCCCGCGGCAGTAGCACAGATACGCAGTATTTT